A selection of T cell receptor beta chains follows, all from one sample in a study of shared clonotypes between healthy human individuals. This table comes from immunoSEQ multiplex PCR, and its TCRdb copy is limited to in-frame clones, with some not included. In the table there are about 820,000 clones, around 92% of which are singletons. The sequenced sample was naive CD8+ T cells sorted from blood. The receptors here all came from a man aged 30 to 39 in good health. Each CDR3 is given with its conserved first and last residue. D genes are given only for firm matches. For some rows the clone size is stated as once, few or many, or as a class when expanded; others skip it.

TRBJ2-5	.	14	.	TRBV6-6	CASSWVAGQETQYF	TGTGCCAGCAGTTGGGTTGCGGGACAGGAGACCCAGTACTTC
TRBJ2-7	.	15	TRBD1	TRBV4-1	CASSQEGQGAYEQYF	TGCGCCAGCAGCCAAGAGGGACAGGGAGCCTACGAGCAGTACTTC
TRBJ1-1	once	14	.	TRBV25-1	CASSVFEKNTEAFF	TGTGCCAGCAGTGTTTTCGAGAAGAACACTGAAGCTTTCTTT
TRBJ2-1	.	14	TRBD2	TRBV28	CASSLTSGTNEQFF	TGTGCCAGCAGTTTAACTAGCGGGACTAATGAGCAGTTCTTC
TRBJ1-1	.	12	.	TRBV5-1	CASSSTLSEAFF	TGCGCCAGCAGCTCCACCCTTTCTGAAGCTTTCTTT
TRBJ1-1	.	14	.	TRBV5-6	CASSLAAGSSEAFF	TGTGCCAGCAGCTTGGCGGCAGGGAGTTCTGAAGCTTTCTTT
TRBJ2-1	once	14	.	TRBV4-1	CASSQGLAMNEQFF	TGCGCCAGCAGCCAAGGCCTAGCAATGAATGAGCAGTTCTTC
TRBJ2-7	.	12	.	TRBV29-1	CSVGRGVYEQYF	TGCAGCGTTGGTCGCGGCGTCTACGAGCAGTACTTC
TRBJ2-7	.	14	.	TRBV21-1	CASSRSSGGYEQYF	TGTGCCAGCAGCAGGAGTTCAGGGGGCTACGAGCAGTACTTC
TRBJ2-2	.	14	.	TRBV4-1	CASSQVAGAGELFF	TGCGCCAGCAGCCAGGTCGCAGGGGCCGGGGAGCTGTTTTTT
TRBJ2-7	.	14	TRBD1	TRBV9	CASSASTGVGEQYF	TGTGCCAGCAGCGCCTCGACAGGGGTGGGTGAGCAGTACTTC
TRBJ2-3	.	13	.	TRBV27	CASSSTRADTQYF	TGTGCCAGCAGTTCCACTAGAGCAGATACGCAGTATTTT
TRBJ2-1	.	16	TRBD2	TRBV28	CASNLWASGTYNEQFF	TGTGCCAGCAATTTGTGGGCTAGCGGGACTTACAATGAGCAGTTCTTC
TRBJ1-2	once	18	TRBD1	TRBV7-9	CASSPTPFRGFLPYGYTF	TGTGCCAGCAGCCCAACCCCATTCAGGGGGTTCCTCCCCTATGGCTACACCTTC
TRBJ2-7	.	11	.	TRBV6-4	CASSKNYEQYF	TGTGCCAGCAGCAAAAACTACGAGCAGTACTTC
TRBJ2-7	.	11	.	TRBV20-1	CSARDSNEQYF	TGCAGTGCTAGAGATTCGAATGAGCAGTACTTC
TRBJ2-3	.	15	.	TRBV7-2	CASSLEGGWTDTQYF	TGTGCCAGCAGCTTAGAGGGGGGGTGGACAGATACGCAGTATTTT
TRBJ1-5	.	15	.	TRBV19	CASTQEAGDNQPQHF	TGTGCCAGTACCCAAGAGGCGGGGGACAATCAGCCCCAGCATTTT
TRBJ1-2	.	15	TRBD1	TRBV14	CASSQDGQGNYGYTF	TGTGCCAGCAGCCAAGATGGACAGGGTAACTATGGCTACACCTTC
TRBJ1-5	.	14	TRBD1	TRBV6-6	CASSPGQSNQPQHF	TGTGCCAGCAGCCCGGGACAGAGCAATCAGCCCCAGCATTTT
TRBJ2-2	.	15	.	TRBV13	CASSLGLGDTGELFF	TGTGCCAGCAGCTTAGGGTTAGGTGACACCGGGGAGCTGTTTTTT
TRBJ1-1	.	14	TRBD1	TRBV4-1	CASSLQDRGREAFF	TGCGCCAGCAGCCTTCAGGACAGGGGTAGGGAAGCTTTCTTT
TRBJ2-2	.	15	.	TRBV7-9	CASSLWLPDTGELFF	TGTGCCAGCAGCTTGTGGCTTCCTGACACCGGGGAGCTGTTTTTT
TRBJ1-1	once	12	.	TRBV7-9	CASSFSLVEAFF	TGTGCCAGCAGCTTTTCCCTAGTTGAAGCTTTCTTT
TRBJ1-5	.	13	.	TRBV28	CASRTGSHQPQHF	TGTGCCAGCAGAACAGGGTCCCATCAGCCCCAGCATTTT